What follows are 7 T cell receptor beta chains derived from one specimen sequenced in a study of blood T cells in healthy people across ages. PCR was performed a second time for roughly 7 to 12 cycles using a sample-barcoded 5' primer and a J-beta primer mix. TCRdb reanalysed the 5' RACE reads using MiXCR and keeps one entry per CDR3 protein. In the table there are just over 1 million distinct CDR3 sequences, more than 35% of which are singletons. Material: blood. The receptors come from a woman aged 55 to 70 in good health.

The chain couples TRBV7-6 to TRBJ2-3; 10 nucleotides align to TRBD2. The CDR3 has 17 residues. CDR1 is SGHVS, CDR2 FNYEAQ, per germline. Unmatched junction bases numbered 8, after V lost 3 bases and J lost 2 bases. The CDR3 reads CASSLESGRAFTDTQYF. DNA for the CDR3: TGTGCCAGCAGCTTGGAGAGCGGGAGGGCCTTCACAGATACGCAGTATTTT.

The rearrangement joins TRBV5-6 to TRBJ1-1; 8 bases agree with TRBD1. CDR3 length: 13 amino acids. CDR1 is SGHDT, CDR2 YYEEEE, per germline. Germline trimming cut 4 bases from V and 3 bases from J; bases unmatched to any gene: 2. The CDR3 bases are TGTGCCAGCAGCGGACAGGGATACACTGAAGCTTTCTTT. It codes for CASSGQGYTEAFF.

The rearrangement links TRBV6-5 to TRBJ2-2, with D perhaps matching TRBD1 (6 bases). Germline V gives CDR1 MNHEY, CDR2 SVGAGI. Trimming took off 0 bases at V and 1 base at J, with 12 bases between the two ends. CDR3 length equals 17 residues. In nucleotides, the CDR3 is TGTGCCAGCAGTTACTCCCACGGGACAATGAACACCGGGGAGCTGTTTTTT. This translates into CASSYSHGTMNTGELFF.

This clonotype was found a few times. The CDR3 DNA is TGTGCCAGCAGTTCCCCCAGGGACAGGGGCCACGAGCAGTACTTC. Translation: CASSSPRDRGHEQYF. The V gene is TRBV12-3 or TRBV12-4, the J gene TRBJ2-7; 10 positions agree with TRBD1. The ends lost 4 bases at V and 5 bases at J; junction bases unmatched: 8. The CDR3 is made up of 15 amino acids.

The rearrangement links TRBV5-1 to TRBJ2-5, with 11 positions matching TRBD1. The J call could be wrong; TRBJ2-7 is a better fit for the DNA end. This CDR3 has 15 residues. Germline V gene data show CDR1 as SGHRS and CDR2 as YFSETQ. The CDR3 reads CASSWTGGRGVEQYF. CDR3 nucleotide sequence: TGCGCCAGCAGCTGGACAGGGGGCCGCGGTGTCGAGCAGTACTTC.

This clonotype has just a few counts. CDR3 in amino acids: CASSVAGHYGYTF. CDR3 in DNA: TGTGCCAGCAGCGTAGCGGGTCACTATGGCTACACCTTC. The chain employs TRBV9 and TRBJ1-2; no firm D call. V lost 0 bases and J lost 3, with 6 bases in between. This CDR3 has 13 residues. Looked up from germline, CDR1 is SGDLS and CDR2 is YYNGEE. Together with reference TRBV9 and TRBJ1-2, the CDR3 gives the full variable domain: DSGVTQTPKHLITATGQRVTLRCSPRSGDLSVYWYQQSLDQGLQFLIQYYNGEERAKGNILERFSAQQFPDLHSELNLSSLELGDSALYFCASSVAGHYGYTFGSGTRLTVV.

This chain connects TRBV20-1 to TRBJ2-7; D is perhaps TRBD2 (6 bases). Germline-derived CDR1 and CDR2 are DFQATT and SNEGSKA (reference sequence). The CDR3 is 13 residues long. V was clipped by 4 bases and J by 3 bases, with 13 bases between them. The CDR3 loop is CSATPGVSYEQYF. CDR3 DNA: TGCAGTGCTACCCCGGGAGTAAGCTACGAGCAGTACTTC.